This T cell receptor beta chain was identified during a study of CD8+ T cells in alopecia areata. For the study at large: Treated patients received oral tofacitinib, 5 to 10 mg twice daily.

Study-wide findings and caveats: More clonal than normal scalp was lesional scalp, particularly alopecia totalis/universalis.

Trimming left V 10 bases short and J 2 bases short, with 10 bases between. The CDR3 consists of 12 residues. Germline V gives CDR1 MNHNS, CDR2 SASEGT. Treatment given: oral pan-JAK inhibitor, 5-10 mg twice daily. Reverse transcription of extracted RNA yielded cDNA, which provided the sequencing template. The data were produced by immunoSEQ multiplex PCR, yet TCRdb's version contains in-frame clones alone and is incomplete. The sample includes roughly 200,000 clones, more than 30% of them seen just once. About this clone itself: Its antigen is not known.

V gene TRBV6-1 combines with J gene TRBJ2-3; D possibly uses TRBD1 or TRBD2 (5 bases each). The origin of this receptor is a human donor with alopecia areata. The sequencing used CD4+ T cells sorted from blood, collected around week 34, from a patient treated with tofacitinib. The CDR3 coding sequence is TGTGCCACCGAGGGGTCCACAGATACGCAGTATTTT. The encoded protein is CATEGSTDTQYF.